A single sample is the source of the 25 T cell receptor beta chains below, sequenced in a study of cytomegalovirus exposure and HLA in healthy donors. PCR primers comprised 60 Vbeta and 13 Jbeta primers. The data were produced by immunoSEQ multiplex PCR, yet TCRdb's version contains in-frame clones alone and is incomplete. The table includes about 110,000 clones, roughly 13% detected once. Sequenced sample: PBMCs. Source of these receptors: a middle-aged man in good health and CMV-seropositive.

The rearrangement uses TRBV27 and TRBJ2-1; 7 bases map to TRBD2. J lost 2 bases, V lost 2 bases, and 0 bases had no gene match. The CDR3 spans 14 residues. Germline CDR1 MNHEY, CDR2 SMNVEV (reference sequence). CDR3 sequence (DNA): TGTGCCAGCAGTTTACGGGGGGCCTACAATGAGCAGTTCTTC. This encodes CASSLRGAYNEQFF.

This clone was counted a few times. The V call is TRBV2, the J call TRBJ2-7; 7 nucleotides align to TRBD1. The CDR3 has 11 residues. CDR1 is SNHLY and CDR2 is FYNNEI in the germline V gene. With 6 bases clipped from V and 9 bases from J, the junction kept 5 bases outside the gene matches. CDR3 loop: CASSDRVGQYF. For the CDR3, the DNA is TGTGCCAGCAGCGACAGGGTGGGGCAGTACTTC.

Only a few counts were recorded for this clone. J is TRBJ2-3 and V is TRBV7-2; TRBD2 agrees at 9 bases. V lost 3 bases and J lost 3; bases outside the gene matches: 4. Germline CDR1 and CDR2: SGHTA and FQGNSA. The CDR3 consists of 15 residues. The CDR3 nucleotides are TGTGCCAGCAGCTTCCGTACTAGCGGGACAGATACGCAGTATTTT. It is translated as CASSFRTSGTDTQYF.

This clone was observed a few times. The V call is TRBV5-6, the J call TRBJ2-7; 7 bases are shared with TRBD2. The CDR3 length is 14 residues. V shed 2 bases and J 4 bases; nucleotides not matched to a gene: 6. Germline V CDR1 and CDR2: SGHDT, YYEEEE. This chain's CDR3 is CASSLSGMEYEQYF. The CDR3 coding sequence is TGTGCCAGCAGCTTAAGCGGGATGGAATACGAGCAGTACTTC.

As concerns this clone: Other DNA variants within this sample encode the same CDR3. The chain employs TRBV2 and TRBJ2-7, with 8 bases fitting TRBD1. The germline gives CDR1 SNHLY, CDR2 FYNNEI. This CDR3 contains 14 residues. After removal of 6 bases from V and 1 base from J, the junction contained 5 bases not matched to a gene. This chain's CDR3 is CASSRDRRSYEQYF. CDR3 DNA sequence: TGTGCCAGCAGCCGGGACAGGAGGTCCTACGAGCAGTACTTC.

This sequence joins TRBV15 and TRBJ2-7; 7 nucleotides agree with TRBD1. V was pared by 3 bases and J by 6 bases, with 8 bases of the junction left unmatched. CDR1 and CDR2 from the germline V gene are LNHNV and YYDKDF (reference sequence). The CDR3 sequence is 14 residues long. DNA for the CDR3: TGTGCCACCAGCAGGGGTAGACAGGGTACCGAGCAGTACTTC. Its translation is CATSRGRQGTEQYF.

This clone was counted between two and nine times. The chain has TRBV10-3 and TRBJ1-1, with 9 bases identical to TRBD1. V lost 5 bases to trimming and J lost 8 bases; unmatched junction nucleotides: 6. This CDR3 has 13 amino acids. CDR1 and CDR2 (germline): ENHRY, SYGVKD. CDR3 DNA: TGTGCCATCAGTAAAACAGGGGGCCAAGAAGCTTTCTTT. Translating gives CAISKTGGQEAFF.

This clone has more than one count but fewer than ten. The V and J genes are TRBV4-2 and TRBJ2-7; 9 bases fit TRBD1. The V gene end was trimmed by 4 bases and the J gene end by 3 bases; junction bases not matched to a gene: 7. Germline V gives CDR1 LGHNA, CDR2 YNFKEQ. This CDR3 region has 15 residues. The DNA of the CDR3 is TGTGCCAGCAGCCCAACCGGGACAGGGTTCTACGAGCAGTACTTC. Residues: CASSPTGTGFYEQYF.

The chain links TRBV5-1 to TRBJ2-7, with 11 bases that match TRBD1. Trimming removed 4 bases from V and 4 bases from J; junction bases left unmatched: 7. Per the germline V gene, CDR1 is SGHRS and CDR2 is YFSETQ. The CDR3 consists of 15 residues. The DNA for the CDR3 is TGCGCCAGCAGCCCAGGACAGGGGGCATGGTACGAGCAGTACTTC. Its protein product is CASSPGQGAWYEQYF.

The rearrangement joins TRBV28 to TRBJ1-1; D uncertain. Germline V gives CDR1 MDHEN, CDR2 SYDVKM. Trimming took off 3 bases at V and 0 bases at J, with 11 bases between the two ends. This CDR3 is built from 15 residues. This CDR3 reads CASSLGSLMNTEAFF. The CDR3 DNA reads TGTGCCAGCAGTTTGGGCAGCCTAATGAACACTGAAGCTTTCTTT.

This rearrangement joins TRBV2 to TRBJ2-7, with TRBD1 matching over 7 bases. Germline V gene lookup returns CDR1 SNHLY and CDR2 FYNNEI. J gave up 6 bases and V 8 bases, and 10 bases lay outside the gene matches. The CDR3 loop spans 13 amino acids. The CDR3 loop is CASEVIGGSEQYF. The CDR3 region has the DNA TGTGCCAGCGAGGTCATAGGGGGCAGCGAGCAGTACTTC.

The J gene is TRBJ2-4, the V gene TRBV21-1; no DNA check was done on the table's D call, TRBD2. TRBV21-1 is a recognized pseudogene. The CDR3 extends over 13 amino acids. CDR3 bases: TGTGCCAGCAGAGCCTTAGCCAAAAACATTCAGTACTTC. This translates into CASRALAKNIQYF.

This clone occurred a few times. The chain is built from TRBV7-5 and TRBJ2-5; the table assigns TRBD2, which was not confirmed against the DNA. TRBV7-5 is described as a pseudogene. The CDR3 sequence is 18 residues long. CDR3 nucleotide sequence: TGTGCCAGAAGCCCAAGACAGGCCGCCGGGACTAGGGAAGAGACCCAGTACTTC. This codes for CARSPRQAAGTREETQYF.

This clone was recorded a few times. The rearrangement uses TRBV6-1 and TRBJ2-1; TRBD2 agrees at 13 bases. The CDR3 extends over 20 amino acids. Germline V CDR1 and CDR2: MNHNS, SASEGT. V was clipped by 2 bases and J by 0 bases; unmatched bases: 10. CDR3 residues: CASSELLAGGLLSSYNEQFF. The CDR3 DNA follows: TGTGCCAGCAGTGAATTACTAGCGGGAGGGCTCCTGAGCTCCTACAATGAGCAGTTCTTC.

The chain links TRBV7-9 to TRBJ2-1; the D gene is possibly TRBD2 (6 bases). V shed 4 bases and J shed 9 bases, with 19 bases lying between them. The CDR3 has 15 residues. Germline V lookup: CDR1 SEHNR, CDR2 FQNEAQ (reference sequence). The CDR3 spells CASSSAGTVTGEQFF. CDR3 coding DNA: TGTGCCAGCAGCTCCGCCGGGACTGTGACCGGTGAGCAGTTCTTC.

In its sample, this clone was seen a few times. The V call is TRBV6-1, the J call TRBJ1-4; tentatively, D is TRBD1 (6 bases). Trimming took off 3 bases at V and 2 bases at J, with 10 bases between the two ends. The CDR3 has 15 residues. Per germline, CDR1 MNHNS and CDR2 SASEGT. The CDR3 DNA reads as TGTGCCAGCAGTGATCGGACAGACACTAATGAAAAACTGTTTTTT. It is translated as CASSDRTDTNEKLFF.

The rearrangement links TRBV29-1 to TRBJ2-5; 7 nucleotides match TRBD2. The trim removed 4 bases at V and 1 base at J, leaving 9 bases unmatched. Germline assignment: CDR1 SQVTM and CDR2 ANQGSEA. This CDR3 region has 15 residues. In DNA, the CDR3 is TGCAGCGTTGGGGATCTAGCGGAAGCCCAAGAGACCCAGTACTTC. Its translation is CSVGDLAEAQETQYF.

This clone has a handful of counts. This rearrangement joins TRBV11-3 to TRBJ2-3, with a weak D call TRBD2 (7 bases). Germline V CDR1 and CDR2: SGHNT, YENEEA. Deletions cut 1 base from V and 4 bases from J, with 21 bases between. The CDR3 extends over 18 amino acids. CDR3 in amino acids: CASSLGVVGGGSPDTQYF. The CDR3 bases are TGTGCCAGCAGCTTAGGTGTCGTCGGGGGCGGGAGTCCAGATACGCAGTATTTT.

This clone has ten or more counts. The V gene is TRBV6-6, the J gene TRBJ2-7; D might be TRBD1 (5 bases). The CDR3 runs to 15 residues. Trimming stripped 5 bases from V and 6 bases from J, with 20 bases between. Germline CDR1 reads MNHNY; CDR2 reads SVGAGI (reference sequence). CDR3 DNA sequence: TGTGCCAGCAGTCCCGAATATGGACAAAAGATCGAGCAGTACTTC. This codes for CASSPEYGQKIEQYF.

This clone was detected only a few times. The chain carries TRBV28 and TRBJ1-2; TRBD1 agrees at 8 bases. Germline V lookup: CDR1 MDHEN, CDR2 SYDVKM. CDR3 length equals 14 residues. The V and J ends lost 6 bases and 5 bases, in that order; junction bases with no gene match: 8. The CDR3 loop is CASSTSGQAYGYTF. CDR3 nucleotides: TGTGCCAGCAGCACCTCGGGACAGGCTTATGGCTACACCTTC.

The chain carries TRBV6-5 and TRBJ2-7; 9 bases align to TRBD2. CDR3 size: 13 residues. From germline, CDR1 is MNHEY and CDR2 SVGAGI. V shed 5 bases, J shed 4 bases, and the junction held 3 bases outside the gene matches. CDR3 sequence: CASSISGGYEQYF. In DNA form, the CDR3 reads TGTGCCAGCAGTATCAGCGGGGGGTACGAGCAGTACTTC.

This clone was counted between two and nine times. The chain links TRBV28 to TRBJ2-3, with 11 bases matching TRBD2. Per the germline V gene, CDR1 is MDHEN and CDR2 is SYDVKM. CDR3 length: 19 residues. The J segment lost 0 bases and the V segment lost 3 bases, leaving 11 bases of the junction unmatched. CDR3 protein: CASSFNSGRARLSTDTQYF. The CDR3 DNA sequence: TGTGCCAGCAGTTTCAATAGCGGGAGGGCCAGATTAAGCACAGATACGCAGTATTTT.

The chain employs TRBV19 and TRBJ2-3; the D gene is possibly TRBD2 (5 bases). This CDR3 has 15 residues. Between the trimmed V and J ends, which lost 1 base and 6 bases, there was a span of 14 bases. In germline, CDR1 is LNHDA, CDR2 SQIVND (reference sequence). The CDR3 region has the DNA TGTGCCAGTAGTATAGCTAACGGGGTTGGGGATACGCAGTATTTT. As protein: CASSIANGVGDTQYF.

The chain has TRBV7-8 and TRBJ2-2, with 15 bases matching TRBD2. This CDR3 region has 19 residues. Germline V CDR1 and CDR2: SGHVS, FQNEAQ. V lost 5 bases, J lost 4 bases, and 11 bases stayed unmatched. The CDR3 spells CASSRYPGLAGGSTGELFF. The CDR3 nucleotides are TGTGCCAGCAGCCGTTATCCGGGACTAGCGGGAGGAAGCACCGGGGAGCTGTTTTTT. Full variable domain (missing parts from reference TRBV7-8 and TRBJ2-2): GAGVSQSPRYKVAKRGQDVALRCDPISGHVSLFWYQQALGQGPEFLTYFQNEAQLDKSGLPSDRFFAERPEGSVSTLKIQRTQQEDSAVYLCASSRYPGLAGGSTGELFFGEGSRLTVL.

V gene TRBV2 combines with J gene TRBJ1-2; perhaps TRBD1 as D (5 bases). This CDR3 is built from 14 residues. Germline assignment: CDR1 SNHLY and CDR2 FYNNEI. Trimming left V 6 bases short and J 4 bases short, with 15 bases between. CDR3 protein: CASRKRDSSYGYTF. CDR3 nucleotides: TGTGCCAGCAGAAAAAGGGACTCCAGCTATGGCTACACCTTC.